The source of this T cell receptor (beta chain) is a study of T cells in Graves' hyperthyroidism and ophthalmopathy. CDR3 size: 13 residues. The V and J ends lost 0 bases and 2 bases respectively, with 5 bases between them. CDR1 and CDR2 (germline): LNHDA, SQIVND (reference sequence). Amplified TCR beta CDR3 regions derived from RNA transcripts. In the first-round RT-PCR of the TCR CDR3, the HTBI primer set was used. TCRdb called the multiplex PCR reads again in MiXCR, with one record for every CDR3 protein. The sample lists roughly 290,000 distinct CDR3 sequences, approximately 13% occurring once. This clonotype was observed a few times. The target antigen is unknown. Study observations and caveats: Prediction of ophthalmopathy progression came a median approximately 7 months pre-onset.

This sequence originates from a woman aged 40-49 years with Graves' hyperthyroidism. Sequenced input: blood. The chain has TRBV19 and TRBJ2-7; unclear D gene. In nucleotides, the CDR3 is TGTGCCAGTAGTATAGATAGTGCCTACGAGCAGTACTTC. Encoded protein: CASSIDSAYEQYF.